This entry lists 30 T cell receptor beta chains sequenced from one sample in a study of cytomegalovirus exposure and HLA in healthy donors. The assay was immunoSEQ multiplex PCR, and TCRdb's table has in-frame clones only and misses some. The table shows about 88,000 clones, with roughly 83% occurring only once. The sequenced sample was PBMCs. The receptors derive from a woman between 18 and 30 years old in good health and CMV-seropositive.

This sequence joins TRBV6-5 and TRBJ2-5; TRBD2 is a possible D gene (5 bases). Germline-derived CDR1 and CDR2 are MNHEY and SVGAGI. This CDR3 spans 14 amino acids. With 2 bases removed from V and 3 bases from J, the gap between germline ends came to 10 bases. The CDR3 spells CASSYQSGEETQYF. The CDR3 DNA reads TGTGCCAGCAGTTACCAGAGCGGTGAAGAGACCCAGTACTTC.

The V and J genes are TRBV28 and TRBJ2-7; D perhaps matches TRBD1 (6 bases). CDR3 length: 13 residues. Germline CDR1 reads MDHEN; CDR2 reads SYDVKM. V lost 2 bases and J lost 3, with 8 bases in between. CDR3 amino acids: CASSLQGYYEQYF. The CDR3 DNA follows: TGTGCCAGCAGTTTACAGGGGTACTACGAGCAGTACTTC.

CDR3 sequence (DNA): TGTGCCAGTAGTAGGGGACAGGGGACGGCGGATAATTCACCCCTCCACTTT. It codes for CASSRGQGTADNSPLHF. The V gene is TRBV19, the J gene TRBJ1-6; TRBD1 aligns across 10 bases. The CDR3 runs to 17 residues. Germline CDR1 LNHDA, CDR2 SQIVND (reference sequence). The J segment lost 5 bases and the V segment lost 4 bases, leaving 8 bases of the junction unmatched.

In this sample, this clone turned up once. This sequence joins TRBV7-2 and TRBJ1-2, with 8 bases lining up with TRBD1. This CDR3 region has 14 residues. The V gene end was trimmed by 5 bases and the J gene end by 0 bases; junction bases not matched to a gene: 2. CDR1 SGHTA and CDR2 FQGNSA come from the germline V gene. Here the CDR3 reads CASSRDRTNYGYTF. CDR3 nucleotide sequence: TGTGCCAGCAGCCGGGACAGGACTAACTATGGCTACACCTTC.

This sequence joins TRBV9 and TRBJ2-7, with a possible D match to TRBD2 (5 bases). The CDR3 sequence is 15 residues long. Trimming removed 0 bases from V and 5 bases from J, with 15 bases in between. CDR1 and CDR2 (germline): SGDLS, YYNGEE. CDR3: CASSVGGILENEQYF. As DNA, the CDR3 is TGTGCCAGCAGCGTAGGAGGGATCCTAGAGAACGAGCAGTACTTC.

This clone was recorded only once. The chain links TRBV9 to TRBJ2-7; D unclear. Per the germline V gene, CDR1 is SGDLS and CDR2 is YYNGEE. V lost 3 bases and J lost 5, with 15 bases in between. The CDR3 totals 14 residues. The CDR3 region is CASSGGSPLNEQYF. As DNA, the CDR3 is TGTGCCAGCAGCGGAGGAAGCCCTCTGAACGAGCAGTACTTC.

V and J are TRBV25-1 and TRBJ2-5; 12 positions agree with TRBD2. The CDR3 extends over 16 amino acids. V dropped 4 bases and J dropped 4; count of bases not matched to a gene: 7. Germline CDR1 and CDR2: MGHDK and SYGVNS. This chain's CDR3 is CASSGASGGVRETQYF. The CDR3 DNA follows: TGTGCCAGCAGTGGGGCTAGCGGGGGGGTACGAGAGACCCAGTACTTC.

The rearrangement links TRBV2 to TRBJ1-2; perhaps TRBD1 as D (5 bases). CDR1 and CDR2 from the germline V gene are SNHLY and FYNNEI. Trimming took 4 bases from V and 1 from J, leaving 13 bases between them. The CDR3 has 15 amino acids. The CDR3 DNA is TGTGCCAGCAGTGGGGGCGGGGCGGATAACTATGGCTACACCTTC. This gives the protein CASSGGGADNYGYTF.

The chain recombines TRBV29-1 with TRBJ1-4, with D tentatively TRBD1 (6 bases). The CDR3 extends over 13 amino acids. The ends were cut back, 8 bases at V and 5 bases at J, with 15 bases in the middle. Germline V gives CDR1 SQVTM, CDR2 ANQGSEA. The CDR3 bases are TGCAGCTGCTCACAGGGCTACAATGAAAAACTGTTTTTT. Translated, it gives CSCSQGYNEKLFF.

The chain uses TRBV6-1 and TRBJ2-7; D may be TRBD2 (6 bases). Between the trimmed V and J ends, which lost 1 base and 4 bases, there was a span of 11 bases. The CDR3 has 14 amino acids. Germline V lookup: CDR1 MNHNS, CDR2 SASEGT. DNA of the CDR3: TGTGCCAGCAGTGAAGATATGGGGAGGTACGAGCAGTACTTC. Translating it yields CASSEDMGRYEQYF.

This chain uses TRBV2 with TRBJ1-1; TRBD1 aligns across 9 bases. V dropped 2 bases and J dropped 4; count of bases not matched to a gene: 8. Germline loops: CDR1 SNHLY, CDR2 FYNNEI. The CDR3 totals 16 residues. CDR3: CASSEFGTGTATEAFF. The CDR3, as DNA: TGTGCCAGCAGTGAATTCGGGACAGGGACCGCCACTGAAGCTTTCTTT.

The J gene is TRBJ2-7, the V gene TRBV2; no reliable D call. Germline CDR1 is SNHLY and CDR2 is FYNNEI. Trimming shortened V by 0 bases and J by 5 bases, and 11 bases separated the two germline ends. CDR3 length equals 14 residues. Written as DNA, the CDR3 is TGTGCCAGCAGTGAAGCCACGGTTCGGGACGAGCAGTACTTC. Translated: CASSEATVRDEQYF. Full variable domain (missing parts from reference TRBV2 and TRBJ2-7): EPEVTQTPSHQVTQMGQEVILRCVPISNHLYFYWYRQILGQKVEFLVSFYNNEISEKSEIFDDQFSVERPDGSNFTLKIRSTKLEDSAMYFCASSEATVRDEQYFGPGTRLTVT.

This chain connects TRBV29-1 to TRBJ1-2, with 7 bases matching TRBD1. CDR1 and CDR2 from the germline V gene are SQVTM and ANQGSEA. This CDR3 is 12 amino acids long. V shed 1 base, J shed 7 bases, and the junction held 3 bases outside the gene matches. The CDR3 loop reads CSVEGYRGGYTF. DNA of the CDR3: TGCAGCGTTGAAGGTTACAGGGGTGGCTACACCTTC.

J is TRBJ2-7 and V is TRBV4-2; D is perhaps TRBD2 (5 bases). Trimming left V 1 base short and J 2 bases short, with 18 bases between. The CDR3 is 17 amino acids. Germline loops: CDR1 LGHNA, CDR2 YNFKEQ. The CDR3 protein is CASSQGYRTEDPYEQYF. The CDR3 DNA reads TGTGCCAGCAGCCAAGGTTATCGGACGGAGGATCCCTACGAGCAGTACTTC.

J is TRBJ2-4 and V is TRBV5-6; no reliable D call. Germline V gene data show CDR1 as SGHDT and CDR2 as YYEEEE. V lost 0 bases and J 8 bases, leaving 6 bases between the germline ends. This CDR3 is built from 12 residues. The CDR3 DNA follows: TGTGCCAGCAGCTTGGGAGTGGACATTCAGTACTTC. It translates to CASSLGVDIQYF.

The chain employs TRBV7-9 and TRBJ2-1, with D possibly TRBD2 on 6 matching bases. Germline V CDR1 and CDR2: SEHNR, FQNEAQ (reference sequence). Trimming removed 0 bases at V and 0 bases at J, with 12 bases between. The CDR3 spans 17 residues. For the CDR3, the DNA is TGTGCCAGCAGCTTAGCGCGGGGCGGTGTCTCCTACAATGAGCAGTTCTTC. Its protein product is CASSLARGGVSYNEQFF.

CDR3 loop: CASKGGAHTDTQYF. In DNA, the CDR3 is TGCGCCAGCAAGGGGGGGGCGCACACAGATACGCAGTATTTT. The gene calls are TRBV5-1 and TRBJ2-3, with D perhaps matching TRBD2 (7 bases). The CDR3 runs 14 residues. Germline V CDR1 and CDR2: SGHRS, YFSETQ. V was cut by 6 bases and J by 2 bases, with 13 bases left in between.

This clone was detected a few times. This chain uses TRBV11-3 with TRBJ2-7, with no clear D. Germline loops: CDR1 SGHNT, CDR2 YENEEA. The V end was cut by 0 bases, the J end by 3 bases, with 3 bases between. CDR3 length: 12 amino acids. CDR3 sequence (DNA): TGTGCCAGCAGCTTAGACGGCTACGAGCAGTACTTC. Translation gives CASSLDGYEQYF.

This clone was observed a single time. The chain combines TRBV30 with TRBJ2-7; a possible D gene is TRBD2 (7 bases). Germline values: CDR1 GTSNPN, CDR2 SVGIG (reference sequence). Deletions cut 2 bases from V and 4 bases from J, with 18 bases between. CDR3 size: 15 residues. DNA of the CDR3: TGTGCCTGGAGTCCACCTTCCGAGGGGGGGTACGAGCAGTACTTC. This codes for CAWSPPSEGGYEQYF.

The CDR3 region has the DNA TGTGCCAGCAGTCGGACATCAACTAATGAAAAACTGTTTTTT. Its protein is CASSRTSTNEKLFF. The rearrangement uses TRBV2 and TRBJ1-4; D possibly corresponds to TRBD1 (5 bases). V was pared by 5 bases and J by 0 bases, with 7 bases between. Germline loops: CDR1 SNHLY, CDR2 FYNNEI. The CDR3 totals 14 residues.

This clone showed up just once. The chain couples TRBV30 to TRBJ1-5; no clear D gene. CDR3 length equals 13 residues. The V gene lost 2 bases and the J gene lost 5 bases, with 10 bases spanning the gap. The germline V gene encodes CDR1 GTSNPN and CDR2 SVGIG (reference sequence). The CDR3 nucleotides read TGTGCCTGGAGTCCCACCCTAGATCAGCCCCAGCATTTT. Translation gives CAWSPTLDQPQHF.

CDR3 loop: CASSPTGTDVKQYF. The CDR3 DNA follows: TGTGCCAGCAGCCCGACAGGGACGGACGTTAAGCAGTACTTC. The chain links TRBV5-4 to TRBJ2-7, with TRBD1 matching over 7 bases. CDR1 is SGHNT, CDR2 YYREEE, per germline (reference sequence). The CDR3 extends over 14 amino acids. V lost 4 bases, J lost 8 bases, and 12 bases stayed unmatched.

This clone was counted only a few times. The chain combines TRBV5-6 with TRBJ2-7; TRBD1 matches at 7 bases. J was trimmed by 10 bases and V by 0 bases; bases with no gene match: 10. The length of the CDR3 is 14 residues. Looked up from germline, CDR1 is SGHDT and CDR2 is YYEEEE. CDR3 sequence reads: CASSLGQGRISQYF. In nucleotides, the CDR3 is TGTGCCAGCAGCTTGGGACAGGGCCGTATTTCTCAGTACTTC. The full variable domain, in which reference TRBV5-6 and TRBJ2-7 provide the parts outside the CDR3, is DAGVTQSPTHLIKTRGQQVTLRCSPKSGHDTVSWYQQALGQGPQFIFQYYEEEERQRGNFPDRFSGHQFPNYSSELNVNALLLGDSALYLCASSLGQGRISQYFGPGTRLTVT.

The chain has TRBV28 and TRBJ2-7; TRBD1 matches 7 bases. The CDR3 totals 16 residues. After removal of 5 bases from V and 5 bases from J, the junction contained 15 bases not matched to a gene. CDR1 is MDHEN and CDR2 is SYDVKM in the germline V gene. The CDR3 loop is CASSGTLTGTIDEQYF. In DNA form, the CDR3 reads TGTGCCAGCAGTGGAACCCTGACAGGGACGATAGACGAGCAGTACTTC.

The chain carries TRBV11-2 and TRBJ2-1; the match to TRBD2 covers 10 bases. This CDR3 has 15 amino acids. Germline loops: CDR1 SGHAT, CDR2 FQNNGV. V shed 4 bases and J 2 bases; nucleotides not matched to a gene: 2. The CDR3 DNA sequence: TGTGCCAGCAGCTCTAGCGGGGGCCCCTACAATGAGCAGTTCTTC. It yields the protein CASSSSGGPYNEQFF. The complete variable domain, with remaining parts taken from reference TRBV11-2 and TRBJ2-1, reads EAGVAQSPRYKIIEKRQSVAFWCNPISGHATLYWYQQILGQGPKLLIQFQNNGVVDDSQLPKDRFSAERLKGVDSTLKIQPAKLEDSAVYLCASSSSGGPYNEQFFGPGTRLTVL.

V gene TRBV14 combines with J gene TRBJ1-1; D remains unclear. The length of the CDR3 is 16 residues. Germline CDR1 and CDR2: SGHDN and FVKESK. Trimming cost V 0 bases and J 5 bases, with 16 bases left between them. The CDR3 region has the DNA TGTGCCAGCAGCCAAGATCGAGGTATCAGCCTGACTGAAGCTTTCTTT. Translating it yields CASSQDRGISLTEAFF.

The gene calls are TRBV6-6 and TRBJ2-2; the match to TRBD1 covers 9 bases. The CDR3 runs 15 residues. V shed 2 bases, J shed 5 bases, and the junction held 3 bases outside the gene matches. Germline V gene sequence: CDR1 MNHNY, CDR2 SVGAGI (reference sequence). The CDR3 DNA sequence: TGTGCCAGCAGTTACGTGACAGGGGGGACCGGGGAGCTGTTTTTT. This sequence encodes CASSYVTGGTGELFF.

For this clone: Its ends do not fully match the called genes, so a read error is possible. The rearrangement uses TRBV7-6 and TRBJ1-6; 8 bases are shared with TRBD1. Germline V lookup: CDR1 SGHVS, CDR2 FNYEAQ. This CDR3 spans 15 amino acids. In DNA form, the CDR3 reads TGTGCCAGCAGTCGAACAGGGGGGCGTAATTCACCCCTCTACTTT. It codes for CASSRTGGRNSPLYF.

J is TRBJ1-5 and V is TRBV7-9; no clear D. The CDR3 covers 16 residues. CDR1 SEHNR and CDR2 FQNEAQ come from the germline V gene (reference sequence). V was trimmed by 1 base and J by 3 bases, leaving 13 bases between them. The CDR3 sequence is CASSLDAVRSNQPQHF. The CDR3 DNA reads as TGTGCCAGCAGCTTAGACGCGGTAAGGTCCAATCAGCCCCAGCATTTT.

The V gene is TRBV30, the J gene TRBJ2-7; D is uncertain. Germline CDR1 and CDR2: GTSNPN and SVGIG (reference sequence). The CDR3 covers 13 residues. For the CDR3, the DNA is TGTGCTACCCAAACGCAGGCAACTCAATTTAAGTACTTC. Translated, it gives CATQTQATQFKYF. Full variable domain (outside the CDR3, taken from reference TRBV30 and TRBJ2-7): SQTIHQWPATLVQPVGSPLSLECTVEGTSNPNLYWYRQAAGRGLQLLFYSVGIGQISSEVPQNLSASRPQDRQFILSSKKLLLSDSGFYLCATQTQATQFKYFGPGTRLTVT.